This T cell receptor (beta chain) was documented in a study of blood T cell repertoires in COVID-19. In this sample, this clone turned up a few times. Authors' processing steps: Amplification of reference gene primers was used by the study to estimate nucleated cell counts. Measured with immunoSEQ multiplex PCR; TCRdb has only the in-frame clones, and not every one. For V, J and clone size, that table is used; D and trimming come from the DNA. The sample has 250,000 to 300,000 clones, about 87% seen once; the top ten hold about 4%. Germline CDR1 LGHDT, CDR2 YNNKEL (reference sequence). The germline V and J ends were trimmed by 0 bases and 4 bases, with 27 bases remaining between them. The CDR3 is made up of 21 amino acids.

This sequence was found in a woman aged 40 to 50 with acute or convalescent COVID-19. Sequenced material: peripheral blood. This rearrangement joins TRBV3-1 (or the pseudogene TRBV3-2) to TRBJ1-4, with a weak D call TRBD1 (5 bases). The CDR3 here is CASSQDKSGVGYIWGNEKLFF. CDR3 coding DNA: TGTGCCAGCAGCCAAGATAAATCGGGGGTCGGCTATATCTGGGGTAATGAAAAACTGTTTTTT.